A single sample is the source of the 17 T cell receptor beta chains below, sequenced in a study of CD8 T cells in ankylosing spondylitis. Study-wide results and limits: For ankylosing spondylitis blood, a TCR beta motif of 8 or 9 highly homologous variants appeared characteristic.

TCRdb reprocessed the 5' RACE reads with MiXCR, giving one entry per CDR3 protein. The sample contains hundreds of thousands of distinct CDR3 sequences, about 12% of which appear only once. These receptors lack a known antigen. The sample taken for sequencing was blood, either unsorted or a sorted T cell fraction (not recorded which). These receptors were collected from a male donor with ankylosing spondylitis.

This clonotype was counted between two and nine times. The V and J genes are TRBV20-1 and TRBJ2-3; no clear D. V lost 5 bases and J 1 base, leaving 13 bases between the germline ends. CDR3 size: 14 residues. Per the germline V gene, CDR1 is DFQATT and CDR2 is SNEGSKA (reference sequence). The CDR3 region is CSAQIGTGTDTQYF. As DNA, the CDR3 is TGCAGTGCTCAGATCGGAACTGGCACAGATACGCAGTATTTT.

This clonotype was detected only a few times. Given a much more abundant clone one base away, this may be a read error. The chain employs TRBV5-1 and TRBJ2-1; 9 bases align to TRBD1. V shed 4 bases, J shed 5 bases, and the junction held 4 bases outside the gene matches. Germline V gives CDR1 SGHRS, CDR2 YFSETQ. The CDR3 has 14 amino acids. This chain's CDR3 is CASSPGTGHNEQFF. The CDR3 DNA reads as TGCGCCAGCAGCCCCGGGACAGGGCACAATGAGCAGTTCTTC.

The rearrangement joins TRBV15 to TRBJ1-2, with 9 bases matching TRBD1. In germline, CDR1 is LNHNV, CDR2 YYDKDF (reference sequence). CDR3 length equals 14 residues. V was pared by 3 bases and J by 10 bases, with 9 bases of the junction left unmatched. The CDR3 sequence: CATSRDLQGADYTF. The CDR3 nucleotides are TGTGCCACCAGCAGGGACCTACAGGGGGCTGACTACACCTTC.

V gene TRBV6-1 combines with J gene TRBJ2-5; no clear D gene. Trimming shortened V by 3 bases and J by 5 bases, and 10 bases separated the two germline ends. CDR1 is MNHNS and CDR2 is SASEGT in the germline V gene. The CDR3 has 13 residues. DNA of the CDR3: TGTGCCAGCAGTGAGATTTTGGGTGAGACCCAGTACTTC. It specifies CASSEILGETQYF.

The sample holds one count of this clonotype. The chain is built from TRBV2 and TRBJ1-2; D is undetermined. Germline-derived CDR1 and CDR2 are SNHLY and FYNNEI. Trimming removed 6 bases at V and 5 bases at J, with 7 bases between. The CDR3 has 11 residues. CDR3 loop: CASSPFYGYTF. The DNA for the CDR3 is TGTGCCAGCAGCCCCTTTTATGGCTACACCTTC. Full variable domain (outside the CDR3, taken from reference TRBV2 and TRBJ1-2): EPEVTQTPSHQVTQMGQEVILRCVPISNHLYFYWYRQILGQKVEFLVSFYNNEISEKSEIFDDQFSVERPDGSNFTLKIRSTKLEDSAMYFCASSPFYGYTFGSGTRLTVV.

This clonotype was detected only a few times. V is TRBV6-1 and J is TRBJ2-6; 7 bases map to TRBD2. Germline CDR1 is MNHNS and CDR2 is SASEGT. The CDR3 contains 16 residues. V trimming: 5 bases; J trimming: 0 bases; junction bases outside the gene matches: 4. Here the CDR3 DNA reads TGTGCCAGCAGTCCGGGGGGAAGCTCTGGGGCCAACGTCCTGACTTTC. It is translated as CASSPGGSSGANVLTF.

This chain connects TRBV29-1 to TRBJ1-6, with D possibly being TRBD1 (6 bases). V was clipped by 4 bases and J by 4 bases, with 8 bases between them. Germline lookup yields CDR1 SQVTM and CDR2 ANQGSEA. This CDR3 contains 13 residues. The CDR3 DNA follows: TGCAGCGTTGCCCAGGGGTATAATTCACCCCTCCACTTT. Its protein is CSVAQGYNSPLHF. The full variable domain, rest sourced from reference TRBV29-1 and TRBJ1-6, is SAVISQKPSRDICQRGTSLTIQCQVDSQVTMMFWYRQQPGQSLTLIATANQGSEATYESGFVIDKFPISRPNLTFSTLTVSNMSPEDSSIYLCSVAQGYNSPLHFGNGTRLTVT.

This clonotype was counted at least ten times. The chain joins TRBV20-1 to TRBJ1-4; D is unresolved. Between the trimmed V and J ends, which lost 3 bases and 8 bases, there was a span of 16 bases. CDR3 length: 14 amino acids. In germline, CDR1 is DFQATT, CDR2 SNEGSKA (reference sequence). The CDR3 reads CSASWAATGEKLFF. CDR3 DNA sequence: TGCAGTGCTAGTTGGGCAGCGACTGGCGAAAAACTGTTTTTT.

This clonotype showed up many times. V and J are TRBV20-1 and TRBJ1-5, with D uncertain. CDR1 DFQATT and CDR2 SNEGSKA come from the germline V gene (reference sequence). The germline V and J ends were trimmed by 5 bases and 0 bases, with 8 bases remaining between them. The CDR3 length is 13 residues. DNA of the CDR3: TGCAGTGCTGAGCGGGGTAGCAATCAGCCCCAGCATTTT. Amino acid sequence: CSAERGSNQPQHF.

There are many counts of this clonotype. This chain links TRBV20-1 with TRBJ1-1, with a tentative D call TRBD1 (6 bases). Germline-derived CDR1 and CDR2 are DFQATT and SNEGSKA (reference sequence). Deletions cut 3 bases from V and 7 bases from J, with 12 bases between. This CDR3 region has 12 residues. CDR3 sequence: CSARRTAVEAFF. The CDR3 DNA follows: TGCAGTGCTAGGAGGACAGCCGTTGAAGCTTTCTTT.

This clonotype was seen many times. The gene calls are TRBV12-3 or TRBV12-4 and TRBJ1-1, with D unclear. This CDR3 is 14 amino acids long. V shed 2 bases and J shed 5 bases, with 12 bases lying between them. The CDR3 region has the DNA TGTGCCAGCAGTTTATCGGCCTTGGAGACTGAAGCTTTCTTT. Its translation is CASSLSALETEAFF.

In its sample, this clonotype was seen a few times. The CDR3 DNA sequence: TGCGCCAGCAGCTTGGAAGGTGCAGGGACGGATTCACCCCTCCACTTT. Translated, it gives CASSLEGAGTDSPLHF. This rearrangement joins TRBV5-1 to TRBJ1-6; D is perhaps TRBD1 (5 bases). With 0 bases removed from V and 8 bases from J, the gap between germline ends came to 15 bases. Looked up from germline, CDR1 is SGHRS and CDR2 is YFSETQ. The CDR3 totals 16 residues.

This clonotype was counted a few times. The chain carries TRBV7-2 and TRBJ2-5, with unresolved D. The V end lost 5 bases, the J end lost 4 bases, and 14 bases lay between the germline ends. CDR1 is SGHTA, CDR2 FQGNSA, per germline. The CDR3 spans 14 residues. The CDR3 DNA follows: TGTGCCAGCAGCCAAAGGACCTGGGGAGAGACCCAGTACTTC. Protein: CASSQRTWGETQYF.

The table lists this clonotype with a few counts. The chain joins TRBV7-2 to TRBJ2-7; 8 bases are a match to TRBD2. Germline V gene lookup returns CDR1 SGHTA and CDR2 FQGNSA. This CDR3 contains 15 residues. V shed 8 bases, J shed 4 bases, and the junction held 13 bases outside the gene matches. This CDR3 is CASSSWRGAAYEQYF. In DNA form, the CDR3 reads TGTGCCAGCTCCTCCTGGCGGGGGGCCGCGTACGAGCAGTACTTC.

This clonotype was counted only a few times. This CDR3 reads CSASHSWGGEAFF. Written as DNA, the CDR3 is TGCAGTGCTAGCCACTCTTGGGGGGGAGAAGCTTTCTTT. This chain joins TRBV20-1 and TRBJ1-1; possible D gene TRBD1, 5 bases. V shed 3 bases and J shed 8 bases, with 16 bases lying between them. This CDR3 is built from 13 residues. The V gene's germline CDR1 is DFQATT and CDR2 SNEGSKA (reference sequence).

The chain employs TRBV10-1 and TRBJ2-3; TRBD2 matches at 7 bases. Per the germline V gene, CDR1 is WNHNN and CDR2 is SYGVQD (reference sequence). The CDR3 runs to 13 residues. J was trimmed by 2 bases and V by 7 bases; bases with no gene match: 3. CDR3 in DNA: TGCGCCAGCAATCTAGCGGCCACAGATACGCAGTATTTT. Its protein product is CASNLAATDTQYF.

This clonotype was found many times. The chain carries TRBV6-5 and TRBJ2-2; D unclear. V was trimmed by 6 bases and J by 4 bases, leaving 9 bases between them. The CDR3 runs 13 residues. CDR1 MNHEY and CDR2 SVGAGI come from the germline V gene. The CDR3 region has the DNA TGTGCCAGCAGGCCCCACACCACCGGGGAGCTGTTTTTT. Translated, it gives CASRPHTTGELFF.